This T cell receptor (beta chain) derives from a study of T cell responses to AZD1222 COVID-19 vaccine. Study-level results: All repertoire sampling was performed exclusively after the peak T cell response.

On this clone: The antigen remains undetermined.

In germline, CDR1 is MNHNY, CDR2 SVGAGI (reference sequence). Between the trimmed V and J ends, which lost 2 bases and 0 bases, there was a span of 7 bases. This CDR3 spans 14 amino acids. TCRdb's table, derived via immunoSEQ multiplex PCR, lists solely in-frame clones and lacks some. The sample has 140,000 or so clones; around 89% are singletons. The TCR originated in an adult in good health. Sample: peripheral blood, taken on day 0 of AZD1222 vaccination. The chain combines TRBV6-6 with TRBJ1-2; maybe TRBD1 (5 bases). CDR3: CASSYRDANYGYTF. Here the CDR3 DNA reads TGTGCCAGCAGTTACAGGGACGCTAACTATGGCTACACCTTC.